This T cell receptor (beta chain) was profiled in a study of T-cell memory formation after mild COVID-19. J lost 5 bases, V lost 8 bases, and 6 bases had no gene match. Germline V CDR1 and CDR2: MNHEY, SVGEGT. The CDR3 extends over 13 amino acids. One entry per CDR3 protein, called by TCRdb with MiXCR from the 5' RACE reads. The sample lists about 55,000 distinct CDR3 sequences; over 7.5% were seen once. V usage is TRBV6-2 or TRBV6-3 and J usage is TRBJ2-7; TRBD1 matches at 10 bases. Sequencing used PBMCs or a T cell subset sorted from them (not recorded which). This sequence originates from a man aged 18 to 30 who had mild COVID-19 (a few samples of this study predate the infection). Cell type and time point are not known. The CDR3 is CASGTGAPHEQYV. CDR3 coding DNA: TGTGCCAGCGGGACAGGGGCTCCCCACGAGCAGTACGTC.